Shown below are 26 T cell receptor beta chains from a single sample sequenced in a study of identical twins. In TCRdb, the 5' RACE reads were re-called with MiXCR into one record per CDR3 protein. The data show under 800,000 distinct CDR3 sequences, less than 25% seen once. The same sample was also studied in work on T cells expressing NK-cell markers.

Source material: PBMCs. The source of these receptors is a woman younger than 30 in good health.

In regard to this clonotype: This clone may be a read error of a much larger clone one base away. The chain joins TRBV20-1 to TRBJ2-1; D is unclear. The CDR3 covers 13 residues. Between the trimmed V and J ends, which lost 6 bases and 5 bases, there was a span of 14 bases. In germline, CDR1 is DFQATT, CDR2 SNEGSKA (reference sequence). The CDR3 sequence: CSALGTEDNEQFF. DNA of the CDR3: TGCAGTGCCCTGGGTACAGAGGACAATGAGCAGTTCTTC.

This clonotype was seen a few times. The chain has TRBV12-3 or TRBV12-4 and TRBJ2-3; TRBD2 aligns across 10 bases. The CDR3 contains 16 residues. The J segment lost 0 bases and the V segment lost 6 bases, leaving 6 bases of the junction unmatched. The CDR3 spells CASRSSGGLSTDTQYF. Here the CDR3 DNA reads TGTGCCAGCAGGAGTAGCGGGGGGCTAAGCACAGATACGCAGTATTTT.

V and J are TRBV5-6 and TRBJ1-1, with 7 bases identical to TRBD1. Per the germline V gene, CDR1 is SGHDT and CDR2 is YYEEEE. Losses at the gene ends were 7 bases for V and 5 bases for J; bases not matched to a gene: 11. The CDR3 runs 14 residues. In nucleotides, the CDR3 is TGTGCCAGCTTAAAAAGGGGGCGGTGGACTGAAGCTTTCTTT. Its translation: CASLKRGRWTEAFF.

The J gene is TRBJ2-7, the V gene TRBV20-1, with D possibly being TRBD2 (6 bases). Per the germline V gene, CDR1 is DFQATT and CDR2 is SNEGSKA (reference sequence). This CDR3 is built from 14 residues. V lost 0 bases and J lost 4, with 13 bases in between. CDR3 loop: CSARDRGGIYEQYF. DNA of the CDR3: TGCAGTGCTAGAGACCGTGGCGGGATATACGAGCAGTACTTC.

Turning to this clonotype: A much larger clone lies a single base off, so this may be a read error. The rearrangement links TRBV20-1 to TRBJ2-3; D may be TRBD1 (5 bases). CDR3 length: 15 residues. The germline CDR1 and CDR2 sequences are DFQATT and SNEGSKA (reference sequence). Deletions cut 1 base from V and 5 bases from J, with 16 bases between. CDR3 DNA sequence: TGCAGTGCTAGAGTGTCACAGGCCCAGATAGATACGCAGTATTTT. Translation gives CSARVSQAQIDTQYF.

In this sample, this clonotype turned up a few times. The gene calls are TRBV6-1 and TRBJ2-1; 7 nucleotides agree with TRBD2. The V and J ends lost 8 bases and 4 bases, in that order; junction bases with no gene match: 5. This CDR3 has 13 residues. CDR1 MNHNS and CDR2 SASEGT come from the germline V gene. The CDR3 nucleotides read TGTGCCAGCCGACCGGGAGGTTACAATGAGCAGTTCTTC. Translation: CASRPGGYNEQFF.

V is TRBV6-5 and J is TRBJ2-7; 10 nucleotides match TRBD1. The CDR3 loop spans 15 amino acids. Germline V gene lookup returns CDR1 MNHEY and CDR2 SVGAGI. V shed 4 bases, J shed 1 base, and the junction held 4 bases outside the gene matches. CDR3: CASSSRTGGSYEQYF. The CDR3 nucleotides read TGTGCCAGCAGTTCTCGGACAGGGGGTTCCTACGAGCAGTACTTC.

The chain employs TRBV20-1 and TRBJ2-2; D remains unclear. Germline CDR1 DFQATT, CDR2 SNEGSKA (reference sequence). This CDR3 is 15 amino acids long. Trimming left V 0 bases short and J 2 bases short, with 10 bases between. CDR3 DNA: TGCAGTGCTAGAGATCCCACTCGAAACACCGGGGAGCTGTTTTTT. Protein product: CSARDPTRNTGELFF.

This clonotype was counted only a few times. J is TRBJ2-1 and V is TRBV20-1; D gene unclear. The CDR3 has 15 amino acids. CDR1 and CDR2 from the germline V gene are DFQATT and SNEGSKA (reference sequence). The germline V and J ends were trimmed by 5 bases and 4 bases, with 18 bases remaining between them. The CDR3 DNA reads TGCAGTGCTGCCGAATACAACCGAGCATACAATGAGCAGTTCTTC. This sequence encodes CSAAEYNRAYNEQFF.

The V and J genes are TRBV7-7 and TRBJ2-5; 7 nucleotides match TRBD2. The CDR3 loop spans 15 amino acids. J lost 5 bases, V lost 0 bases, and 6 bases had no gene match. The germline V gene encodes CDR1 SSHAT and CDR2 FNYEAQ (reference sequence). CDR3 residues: CASSLAPSGYETQYF. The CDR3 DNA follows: TGTGCCAGCAGCTTAGCTCCTAGCGGTTACGAGACCCAGTACTTC.

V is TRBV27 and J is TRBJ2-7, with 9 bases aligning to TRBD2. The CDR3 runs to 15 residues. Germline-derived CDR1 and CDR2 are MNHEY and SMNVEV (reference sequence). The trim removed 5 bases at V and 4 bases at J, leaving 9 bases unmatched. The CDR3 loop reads CASSLSTSGLYEQYF. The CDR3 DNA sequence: TGTGCCAGCAGTCTCTCGACTAGCGGCTTATACGAGCAGTACTTC.

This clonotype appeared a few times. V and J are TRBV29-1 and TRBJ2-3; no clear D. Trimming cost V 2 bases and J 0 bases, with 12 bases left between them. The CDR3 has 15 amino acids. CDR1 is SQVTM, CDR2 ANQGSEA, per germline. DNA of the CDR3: TGCAGCGTTGAATTAGGTGTGCCTAGCACAGATACGCAGTATTTT. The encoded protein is CSVELGVPSTDTQYF.

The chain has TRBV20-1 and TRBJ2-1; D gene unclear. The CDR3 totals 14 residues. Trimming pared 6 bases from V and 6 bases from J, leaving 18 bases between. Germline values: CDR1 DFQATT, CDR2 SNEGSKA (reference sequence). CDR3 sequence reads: CSAGHAQVGNEQFF. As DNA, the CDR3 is TGCAGTGCCGGTCATGCGCAAGTAGGCAATGAGCAGTTCTTC.

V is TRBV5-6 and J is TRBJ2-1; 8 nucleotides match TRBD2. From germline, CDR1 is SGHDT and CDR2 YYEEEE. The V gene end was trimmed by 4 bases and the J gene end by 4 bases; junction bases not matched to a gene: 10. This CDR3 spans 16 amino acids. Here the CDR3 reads CASSAGGGSRYNEQFF. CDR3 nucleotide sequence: TGTGCCAGCAGCGCGGGGGGCGGGAGTAGGTACAATGAGCAGTTCTTC.

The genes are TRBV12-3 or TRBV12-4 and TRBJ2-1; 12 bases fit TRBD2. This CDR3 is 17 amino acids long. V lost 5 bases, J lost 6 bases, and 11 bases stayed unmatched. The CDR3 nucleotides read TGTGCCAGCAGTAGCGGGTCTAGCGGGGGGGCAGGCAATGAGCAGTTCTTC. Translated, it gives CASSSGSSGGAGNEQFF.

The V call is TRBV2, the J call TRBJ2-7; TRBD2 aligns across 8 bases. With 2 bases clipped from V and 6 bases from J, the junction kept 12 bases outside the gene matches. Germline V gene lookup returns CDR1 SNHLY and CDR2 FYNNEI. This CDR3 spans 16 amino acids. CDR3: CASSEFKRESTSEQYF. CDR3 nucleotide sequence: TGTGCCAGCAGTGAATTTAAGCGGGAGTCCACCAGCGAGCAGTACTTC.

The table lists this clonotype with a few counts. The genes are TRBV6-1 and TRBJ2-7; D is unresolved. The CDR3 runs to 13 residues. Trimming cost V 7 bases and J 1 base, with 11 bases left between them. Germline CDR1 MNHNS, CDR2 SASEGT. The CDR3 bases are TGTGCCAGCAACCCGACGGCTTCCTACGAGCAGTACTTC. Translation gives CASNPTASYEQYF.

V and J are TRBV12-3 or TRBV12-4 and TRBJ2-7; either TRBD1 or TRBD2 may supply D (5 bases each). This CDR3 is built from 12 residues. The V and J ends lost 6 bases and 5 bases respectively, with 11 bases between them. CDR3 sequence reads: CASSEGRDEQYF. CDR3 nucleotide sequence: TGTGCCAGCAGCGAGGGGCGCGACGAGCAGTACTTC.

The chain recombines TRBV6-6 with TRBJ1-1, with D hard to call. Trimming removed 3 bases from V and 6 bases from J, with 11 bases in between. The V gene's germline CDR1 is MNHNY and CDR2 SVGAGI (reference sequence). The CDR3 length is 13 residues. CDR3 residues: CASSYYSEAEAFF. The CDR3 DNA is TGTGCCAGCAGTTATTATTCGGAGGCTGAAGCTTTCTTT.

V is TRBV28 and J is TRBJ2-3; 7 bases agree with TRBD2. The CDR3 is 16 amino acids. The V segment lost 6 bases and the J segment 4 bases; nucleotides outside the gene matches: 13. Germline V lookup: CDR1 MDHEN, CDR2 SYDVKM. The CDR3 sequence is CASSPEAGVNPDTQYF. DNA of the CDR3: TGTGCCAGCAGCCCCGAGGCGGGAGTTAACCCAGATACGCAGTATTTT.

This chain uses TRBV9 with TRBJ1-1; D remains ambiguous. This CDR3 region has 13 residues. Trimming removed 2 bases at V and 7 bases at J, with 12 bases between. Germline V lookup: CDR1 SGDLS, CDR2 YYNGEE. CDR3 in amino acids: CASSVGGEGEAFF. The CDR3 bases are TGTGCCAGCAGCGTCGGTGGGGAAGGTGAAGCTTTCTTT.

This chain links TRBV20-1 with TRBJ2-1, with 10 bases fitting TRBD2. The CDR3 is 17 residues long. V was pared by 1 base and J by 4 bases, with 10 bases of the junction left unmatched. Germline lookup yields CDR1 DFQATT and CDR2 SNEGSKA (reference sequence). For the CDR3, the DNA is TGCAGTGCTAGAGTCCTAGAGCGGGAGGGCCCTTACAATGAGCAGTTCTTC. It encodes CSARVLEREGPYNEQFF.

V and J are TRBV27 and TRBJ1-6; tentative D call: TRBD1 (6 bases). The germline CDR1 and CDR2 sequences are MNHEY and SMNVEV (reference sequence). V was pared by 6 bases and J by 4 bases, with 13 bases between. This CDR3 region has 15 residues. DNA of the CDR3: TGTGCCAGCAGAATTCTAGGACAGTATAATTCACCCCTCCACTTT. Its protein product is CASRILGQYNSPLHF.

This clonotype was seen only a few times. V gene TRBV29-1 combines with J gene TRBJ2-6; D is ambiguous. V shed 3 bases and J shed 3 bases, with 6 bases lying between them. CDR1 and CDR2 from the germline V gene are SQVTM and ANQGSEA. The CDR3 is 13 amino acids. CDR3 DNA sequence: TGCAGCGTTGAGACCTTTGGGGCCAACGTCCTGACTTTC. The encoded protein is CSVETFGANVLTF.

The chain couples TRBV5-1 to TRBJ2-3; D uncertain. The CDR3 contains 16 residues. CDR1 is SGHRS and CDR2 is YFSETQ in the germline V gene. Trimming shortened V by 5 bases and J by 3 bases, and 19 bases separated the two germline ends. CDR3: CASRLYDRPSTDTQYF. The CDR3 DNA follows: TGCGCCAGCAGGCTTTATGACCGTCCAAGTACAGATACGCAGTATTTT.

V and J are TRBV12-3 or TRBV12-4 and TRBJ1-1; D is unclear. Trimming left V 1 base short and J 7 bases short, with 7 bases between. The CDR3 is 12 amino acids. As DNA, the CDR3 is TGTGCCAGCAGTTTAGATACCGGTGAAGCTTTCTTT. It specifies CASSLDTGEAFF.